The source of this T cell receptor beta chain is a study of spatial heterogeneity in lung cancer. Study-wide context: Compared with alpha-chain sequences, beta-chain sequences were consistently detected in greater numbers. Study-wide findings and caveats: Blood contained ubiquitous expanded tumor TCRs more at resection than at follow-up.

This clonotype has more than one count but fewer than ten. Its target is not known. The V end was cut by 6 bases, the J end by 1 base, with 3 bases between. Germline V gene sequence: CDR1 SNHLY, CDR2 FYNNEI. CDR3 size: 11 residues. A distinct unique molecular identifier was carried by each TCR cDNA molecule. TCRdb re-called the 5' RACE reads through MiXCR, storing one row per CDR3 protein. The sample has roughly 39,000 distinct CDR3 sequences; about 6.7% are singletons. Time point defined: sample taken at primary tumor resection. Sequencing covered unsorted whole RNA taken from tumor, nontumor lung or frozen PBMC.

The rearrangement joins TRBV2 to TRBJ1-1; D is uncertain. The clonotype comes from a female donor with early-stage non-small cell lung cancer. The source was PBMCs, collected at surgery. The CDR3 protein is CASRQNTEAFF. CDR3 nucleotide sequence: TGTGCCAGCAGGCAGAACACTGAAGCTTTCTTT. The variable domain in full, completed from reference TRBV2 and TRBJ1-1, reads EPEVTQTPSHQVTQMGQEVILRCVPISNHLYFYWYRQILGQKVEFLVSFYNNEISEKSEIFDDQFSVERPDGSNFTLKIRSTKLEDSAMYFCASRQNTEAFFGQGTRLTVV.